This T cell receptor (beta chain) was profiled in a study of regulatory T cells in long-lasting Graves disease. Arm-PCR of CDR3 regions and iRepertoire HTBI primers were used to build TCR beta libraries. In the study's own analysis: Gene usage covered over 55 TRBV and 13 to 15 TRBJ segments. One entry per CDR3 protein results from TCRdb running MiXCR on the multiplex PCR reads. TCRdb's processing, not the authors' own work, is the source of the V and J calls. The table records roughly 700,000 distinct CDR3 sequences, 25% to 35% of them present only once. Germline lookup yields CDR1 MNHEY and CDR2 SMNVEV (reference sequence). Trimming took 5 bases from V and 5 from J, leaving 13 bases between them. This CDR3 spans 13 amino acids. The study, taken as a whole, reports: Small numbers of samples may have cut accuracy. Those with persistent Graves' had less TCR diversity than newly diagnosed patients. When disease was persistent, TRBV28, TRBJ1-2 and TRBJ2-5 were the favored segments.

Time point: persistent/refractory GD, antithyroid drugs over 5 years with positive TRAb. Isolated PBMC RNA provided the starting material for the TCR library. This clonotype was found a few times. What it binds is unknown. This rearrangement joins TRBV27 to TRBJ2-7, with a weak D call TRBD2 (6 bases). This sequence originates from a female donor with Graves disease. Sequencing used peripheral blood mononuclear cells (PBMCs), obtained when the disease was refractory, from a patient treated with antithyroid drugs. CDR3 sequence: CASSLLATHEQYF. CDR3 nucleotide sequence: TGTGCCAGCAGTCTCCTAGCGACCCACGAGCAGTACTTC.